This T cell receptor beta chain comes out of a study of T cells in Graves' hyperthyroidism and ophthalmopathy. Findings and limits, study-wide: Most thyroid clonotypes expanded above 0.001 were also detected in blood.

From RNA transcripts, TCR beta CDR3 regions were amplified. The HTBI set primed first-round TCR CDR3 RT-PCR. TCRdb used MiXCR to reprocess the multiplex PCR reads, holding one entry per CDR3 protein. Of approximately 400,000 distinct CDR3 sequences detected, more than 15% appear once; the ten largest clones hold roughly 25%. This clonotype has a count of ten or more. What it binds is not known. The germline gives CDR1 MNHNS, CDR2 SASEGT. Trimming cost V 4 bases and J 7 bases, with 13 bases left between them. This CDR3 has 13 residues. Material: blood. J is TRBJ1-1 and V is TRBV6-1; the D is unclear. The receptor's source is a woman aged 18-30 years with Graves' hyperthyroidism that later progressed to Graves' ophthalmopathy. This CDR3 reads CASSGRGRDEAFF. The CDR3 nucleotides read TGTGCCAGCAGTGGCCGGGGTAGAGATGAAGCTTTCTTT.